One sample yielded the 27 T cell receptor beta chains listed below, sequenced in a study of T cell responses to AZD1222 COVID-19 vaccine. TCRdb's table, derived via immunoSEQ multiplex PCR, lists solely in-frame clones and lacks some. The sample lists approximately 140,000 clones, 75% to 95% seen once, with around 1.9% in the top ten. The sample here was peripheral blood, taken 28 days after the second AZD1222 dose. Every receptor here comes from an adult who received the AZD1222 COVID-19 vaccine.

The V call is TRBV10-3, the J call TRBJ1-2; a weak D match, TRBD1 (6 bases). Trimming shortened V by 3 bases and J by 3 bases, and 20 bases separated the two germline ends. The CDR3 spans 17 residues. Germline V gives CDR1 ENHRY, CDR2 SYGVKD. The CDR3 sequence: CAISDPLMLNRDYGYTF. As DNA, the CDR3 is TGTGCCATCAGTGACCCCCTAATGCTTAACAGGGACTATGGCTACACCTTC.

The chain recombines TRBV9 with TRBJ2-2; D possibly corresponds to TRBD2 (6 bases). The ends were cut back, 3 bases at V and 1 base at J, with 10 bases in the middle. The CDR3 spans 15 residues. CDR1 and CDR2 from the germline V gene are SGDLS and YYNGEE. This CDR3 is CASSAGTLNTGELFF. The CDR3 region has the DNA TGTGCCAGCAGCGCCGGGACTTTGAACACCGGGGAGCTGTTTTTT.

The chain combines TRBV11-2 with TRBJ2-4; 10 bases map to TRBD1. With 8 bases clipped from V and 5 bases from J, the junction kept 3 bases outside the gene matches. The CDR3 consists of 13 residues. CDR1 and CDR2 from the germline V gene are SGHAT and FQNNGV. CDR3 region: CASGQGVENIQYF. The CDR3 region has the DNA TGTGCCAGCGGACAGGGGGTCGAAAACATTCAGTACTTC.

The gene calls are TRBV30 and TRBJ1-1, with 9 bases identical to TRBD1. CDR3 length: 17 residues. The V gene end was trimmed by 0 bases and the J gene end by 1 base; junction bases not matched to a gene: 9. Germline CDR1 GTSNPN, CDR2 SVGIG (reference sequence). The CDR3 protein is CAWSVQGAPYPNTEAFF. Here the CDR3 DNA reads TGTGCCTGGAGTGTACAGGGGGCCCCCTATCCGAACACTGAAGCTTTCTTT. The full variable domain, completed using reference TRBV30 and TRBJ1-1, is SQTIHQWPATLVQPVGSPLSLECTVEGTSNPNLYWYRQAAGRGLQLLFYSVGIGQISSEVPQNLSASRPQDRQFILSSKKLLLSDSGFYLCAWSVQGAPYPNTEAFFGQGTRLTVV.

This chain links TRBV6-4 with TRBJ1-5, with D perhaps TRBD1 (6 bases). Germline V gene lookup returns CDR1 MRHNA and CDR2 SNTAGT. The CDR3 has 14 residues. V lost 4 bases to trimming and J lost 0 bases, with 7 bases between them. This chain's CDR3 is CASSATGSNQPQHF. The CDR3 region has the DNA TGTGCCAGCAGTGCGACAGGTAGCAATCAGCCCCAGCATTTT.

The rearrangement uses TRBV6-5 and TRBJ1-1, with a weak D call TRBD1 (5 bases). Germline values: CDR1 MNHEY, CDR2 SVGAGI. This CDR3 is built from 12 residues. Trimming shortened V by 5 bases and J by 11 bases, and 15 bases separated the two germline ends. The CDR3 bases are TGTGCCAGCAGTCGCCCCGGGGCTGGGGCTTTCTTT. Translating gives CASSRPGAGAFF.

This clone appeared a single time. The chain is built from TRBV18 and TRBJ2-1, with 7 positions matching TRBD1. V dropped 3 bases and J dropped 0; count of bases not matched to a gene: 2. This CDR3 region has 15 residues. CDR1 and CDR2 from the germline V gene are KGHSH and LQKENI. Here the CDR3 reads CASSPGQASYNEQFF. The CDR3 coding sequence is TGTGCCAGCTCACCTGGACAGGCCTCCTACAATGAGCAGTTCTTC. Supplemented by reference TRBV18 and TRBJ2-1, the full variable domain reads NAGVMQNPRHLVRRRGQEARLRCSPMKGHSHVYWYRQLPEEGLKFMVYLQKENIIDESGMPKERFSAEFPKEGPSILRIQQVVRGDSAAYFCASSPGQASYNEQFFGPGTRLTVL.

V and J are TRBV28 and TRBJ1-4, with a possible D match to TRBD1 (5 bases). V was cut by 3 bases and J by 0 bases, with 11 bases left in between. This CDR3 has 16 residues. CDR1 MDHEN and CDR2 SYDVKM come from the germline V gene. CDR3 sequence (DNA): TGTGCCAGCAGTTTGGGGCAGACTCCAACTAATGAAAAACTGTTTTTT. This codes for CASSLGQTPTNEKLFF.

The rearrangement joins TRBV5-1 to TRBJ1-5; D is uncertain. CDR1 and CDR2 (germline): SGHRS, YFSETQ. The V and J ends lost 0 bases and 5 bases respectively, with 9 bases between them. The CDR3 is 14 residues long. This chain's CDR3 is CASSLDSFDQPQHF. DNA for the CDR3: TGCGCCAGCAGCTTGGACAGTTTTGATCAGCCCCAGCATTTT.

This clone was seen a few times. The CDR3 is CASSRQGATEKLFF. CDR3 in DNA: TGTGCCAGCAGCCGACAGGGGGCGACTGAAAAACTGTTTTTT. The chain combines TRBV5-4 with TRBJ1-4; 10 nucleotides align to TRBD1. The CDR3 runs to 14 residues. Germline assignment: CDR1 SGHNT and CDR2 YYREEE (reference sequence). Trimming at V came to 4 bases and at J to 7 bases, leaving 4 bases not matched to a gene.

Comments on this clone: One junction end disagrees with the germline gene, perhaps due to a read error. This chain connects TRBV29-1 to TRBJ1-1; TRBD1 agrees at 7 bases. CDR3 length: 13 residues. Germline CDR1 and CDR2: SQVTM and ANQGSEA. The CDR3 coding sequence is TGCAGCGCTGAACGACAGGGAGGAACTGAAGCTTTCTTT. It specifies CSAERQGGTEAFF. Looking up the rest from reference TRBV29-1 and TRBJ1-1 gives the full variable domain: SAVISQKPSRDICQRGTSLTIQCQVDSQVTMMFWYRQQPGQSLTLIATANQGSEATYESGFVIDKFPISRPNLTFSTLTVSNMSPEDSSIYLCSAERQGGTEAFFGQGTRLTVV.

The rearrangement joins TRBV11-2 to TRBJ2-3; tentative D call: TRBD1 (6 bases). The CDR3 sequence is 16 residues long. The V end lost 2 bases, the J end lost 6 bases, and 18 bases lay between the germline ends. Germline CDR1 SGHAT, CDR2 FQNNGV. For the CDR3, the DNA is TGTGCCAGCAGCTTACGGACGCCTATTCAGGGGGATACGCAGTATTTT. The encoded protein is CASSLRTPIQGDTQYF.

The chain couples TRBV10-3 to TRBJ1-6; D gene uncertain. The CDR3 length is 16 residues. Germline V lookup: CDR1 ENHRY, CDR2 SYGVKD. Trimming cost V 2 bases and J 7 bases, with 15 bases left between them. The DNA of the CDR3 is TGTGCCATCAGTGAGGAGGCAGGACGGACCAATTCACCCCTCCACTTT. It specifies CAISEEAGRTNSPLHF.

The CDR3 coding sequence is TGTGCCAGCAGTTACGGTTCCGGCTACACCTTC. This encodes CASSYGSGYTF. The gene calls are TRBV6-5 and TRBJ1-2, with D unclear. The CDR3 extends over 11 amino acids. CDR1 and CDR2 (germline): MNHEY, SVGAGI. Trimming removed 2 bases at V and 8 bases at J, with 6 bases between.

The genes are TRBV2 and TRBJ1-2, with D unresolved. The CDR3 runs to 16 residues. Trimming shortened V by 0 bases and J by 2 bases, and 13 bases separated the two germline ends. Per the germline V gene, CDR1 is SNHLY and CDR2 is FYNNEI. Here the CDR3 DNA reads TGTGCCAGCAGTGAAGCGAGGCGGCAGAAGAACTATGGCTACACCTTC. Protein sequence: CASSEARRQKNYGYTF.

The chain is built from TRBV11-3 and TRBJ1-3; a weak D match, TRBD1 (5 bases). Germline V CDR1 and CDR2: SGHNT, YENEEA. CDR3 size: 13 residues. V was trimmed by 6 bases and J by 2 bases, leaving 8 bases between them. DNA of the CDR3: TGTGCCAGCAGAAGGGACGCTGGAAACACCATATATTTT. Its protein is CASRRDAGNTIYF.

V usage is TRBV11-3 and J usage is TRBJ2-5; the match to TRBD1 covers 8 bases. With V trimmed by 4 bases and J by 1 base, 5 bases remained unmatched. Germline V gives CDR1 SGHNT, CDR2 YENEEA. There are 15 residues in the CDR3. The CDR3 spells CASSSRQGTQETQYF. In nucleotides, the CDR3 is TGTGCCAGCAGCTCTAGACAGGGGACCCAAGAGACCCAGTACTTC. Full variable domain (outside the CDR3, taken from reference TRBV11-3 and TRBJ2-5): EAGVVQSPRYKIIEKKQPVAFWCNPISGHNTLYWYLQNLGQGPELLIRYENEEAVDDSQLPKDRFSAERLKGVDSTLKIQPAELGDSAVYLCASSSRQGTQETQYFGPGTRLLVL.

This sequence joins TRBV5-1 and TRBJ2-5; D perhaps matches TRBD2 (6 bases). CDR3 length: 13 amino acids. Germline-derived CDR1 and CDR2 are SGHRS and YFSETQ. Trimming left V 3 bases short and J 5 bases short, with 11 bases between. CDR3 sequence: CASSYRGWETQYF. Here the CDR3 DNA reads TGCGCCAGCAGCTACCGGGGGTGGGAGACCCAGTACTTC.

The chain couples TRBV28 to TRBJ1-5, with D uncertain. The CDR3 runs to 13 residues. Germline V gene lookup returns CDR1 MDHEN and CDR2 SYDVKM. The V end lost 8 bases, the J end lost 3 bases, and 11 bases lay between the germline ends. CDR3 DNA sequence: TGTGCCAGCGAAGGGCCGTTCAATCAGCCCCAGCATTTT. Its protein is CASEGPFNQPQHF.

V is TRBV7-2 and J is TRBJ2-5; 7 bases map to TRBD2. The CDR3 extends over 17 amino acids. In germline, CDR1 is SGHTA, CDR2 FQGNSA. The ends lost 6 bases at V and 4 bases at J; junction bases unmatched: 17. As DNA, the CDR3 is TGTGCCAGCAGGGGTCCTAGGAAGGCGGGAGCGGCAGAGACCCAGTACTTC. It specifies CASRGPRKAGAAETQYF.

J is TRBJ2-1 and V is TRBV29-1, with 12 bases that match TRBD1. Germline trimming cut 6 bases from V and 0 bases from J; bases unmatched to any gene: 9. Germline values: CDR1 SQVTM, CDR2 ANQGSEA. The CDR3 consists of 17 residues. In DNA, the CDR3 is TGCAGCGTGAGGGGACAGGGGGCGGCTAGCTCCTACAATGAGCAGTTCTTC. Its protein is CSVRGQGAASSYNEQFF.

The V gene is TRBV9, the J gene TRBJ1-2; D might be TRBD1 (5 bases). The V and J ends lost 5 bases and 8 bases respectively, with 19 bases between them. This CDR3 spans 14 amino acids. Germline V lookup: CDR1 SGDLS, CDR2 YYNGEE. CDR3 in amino acids: CASSRGTASEGYTF. The CDR3 DNA reads TGTGCCAGCAGTAGAGGGACCGCTTCTGAGGGCTACACCTTC.

The chain employs TRBV27 and TRBJ2-5; weak D call: TRBD1 (7 bases). V dropped 4 bases and J dropped 7 bases, with 13 bases sitting between them. Germline values: CDR1 MNHEY, CDR2 SMNVEV (reference sequence). The CDR3 covers 13 residues. This CDR3 is CASSYRGLGTQYF. The CDR3 DNA follows: TGTGCCAGCAGTTACAGGGGACTGGGGACCCAGTACTTC.

The chain employs TRBV25-1 and TRBJ2-4, with 13 bases matching TRBD2. This CDR3 contains 16 residues. V shed 6 bases, J shed 7 bases, and the junction held 9 bases outside the gene matches. Germline V gene data show CDR1 as MGHDK and CDR2 as SYGVNS. The CDR3 DNA follows: TGTGCCAGCAGCCAACTAGCGGGAGGGTCTCGGAACATTCAGTACTTC. Translated, it gives CASSQLAGGSRNIQYF.

The CDR3 region has the DNA TGTGCCAGCAGCGTCCGGGATAATGAAAAACTGTTTTTT. It specifies CASSVRDNEKLFF. This rearrangement joins TRBV9 to TRBJ1-4; D unresolved. Germline loops: CDR1 SGDLS, CDR2 YYNGEE. The CDR3 is made up of 13 amino acids. Trimming removed 2 bases from V and 4 bases from J, with 6 bases in between.

Regarding this clone: This same CDR3 is encoded by further DNA sequences in the sample. The chain links TRBV5-1 to TRBJ2-2; TRBD1 agrees at 9 bases. This CDR3 comprises 15 residues. Germline CDR1 SGHRS, CDR2 YFSETQ. V trimming: 4 bases; J trimming: 4 bases; junction bases outside the gene matches: 5. Here the CDR3 reads CASSTGQGLTGELFF. The DNA of the CDR3 is TGCGCCAGCAGCACAGGACAGGGGCTCACCGGGGAGCTGTTTTTT.

The chain employs TRBV28 and TRBJ1-1; D is possibly TRBD1 (6 bases). The CDR3 consists of 12 residues. V lost 6 bases to trimming and J lost 8 bases, with 13 bases between them. In germline, CDR1 is MDHEN, CDR2 SYDVKM. As DNA, the CDR3 is TGTGCCAGCAGGGATACAGGGATAGAAGCTTTCTTT. Protein product: CASRDTGIEAFF.